This TCR beta chain was sequenced in a study of blood T cell repertoires in COVID-19. Overall study context: The study drew acute and convalescent COVID-19 samples from the United States, Italy and Spain. The cDNA or gDNA used as material had been derived from T cells, B-cell-depleted T cells, or PBMCs.

Source study methods: From reference gene primer amplification, estimates of nucleated cell counts were derived. The repertoire was sequenced with immunoSEQ multiplex PCR; TCRdb's copy has only in-frame clones and lacks some. From that table come the V and J calls and clone size; the DNA was used to work out D and trimming. The table shows fewer than 150,000 clones, with around 81% occurring only once. Germline V gene sequence: CDR1 SNHLY, CDR2 FYNNEI. V was clipped by 6 bases and J by 3 bases, with 24 bases between them. This CDR3 is 17 amino acids long. Material: peripheral blood. This clonotype originated in a human donor in a cohort sampled during active COVID-19. This rearrangement joins TRBV2 to TRBJ2-7; perhaps TRBD2 as D (8 bases). This CDR3 is CASRAGGGAGAFYEQYF. The CDR3 nucleotides are TGTGCCAGCAGGGCAGGGGGAGGAGCGGGGGCCTTCTACGAGCAGTACTTC.